These 32 T cell receptor beta chains were sequenced from one sample in a study of PD-1 blockade in classical Hodgkin lymphoma. The protocol was immunoSEQ multiplex PCR, while the TCRdb copy is restricted to in-frame clones and leaves out a portion. The sample yields about 27,000 clones, about 83% seen once. All trial patients relapsed after autologous stem cell transplantation. Thawed PBMCs yielded CD4+ T cells through magnetic negative selection. Source: CD4+ T cells from blood, taken at baseline. The receptors here all came from a human donor with classical Hodgkin lymphoma.

The J gene is TRBJ2-7, the V gene TRBV10-3, with D unresolved. The germline V gene encodes CDR1 ENHRY and CDR2 SYGVKD. CDR3 length: 14 residues. V lost 3 bases to trimming and J lost 1 base, with 10 bases between them. As DNA, the CDR3 is TGTGCCATCAGTGAAGGAGCTAGTTCCTACGAGCAGTACTTC. Residues: CAISEGASSYEQYF.

V and J are TRBV7-2 and TRBJ2-3; TRBD2 aligns across 12 bases. Germline V gene lookup returns CDR1 SGHTA and CDR2 FQGNSA. J gave up 0 bases and V 1 base, and 5 bases lay outside the gene matches. The CDR3 has 18 residues. The DNA of the CDR3 is TGTGCCAGCAGCTTAGTTTCTAGCGGGGGGGCTAGCACAGATACGCAGTATTTT. This sequence encodes CASSLVSSGGASTDTQYF.

The V gene is TRBV30, the J gene TRBJ2-5; 7 bases are shared with TRBD1. The better agreement between TRBJ2-7 and the DNA end casts doubt on the J call. Germline lookup yields CDR1 GTSNPN and CDR2 SVGIG (reference sequence). The CDR3 extends over 13 amino acids. CDR3 sequence reads: CAWTPDRDYEQYF. CDR3 DNA sequence: TGTGCCTGGACCCCCGACAGGGACTACGAGCAGTACTTC.

The CDR3 DNA reads as TGTGCCAGCAGCCCTAGCCTAGGAAAGACGACTGAAGCTTTCTTT. Translating gives CASSPSLGKTTEAFF. This chain uses TRBV7-9 with TRBJ1-1; D is ambiguous. Germline loops: CDR1 SEHNR, CDR2 FQNEAQ (reference sequence). The CDR3 loop spans 15 amino acids. Trimming shortened V by 5 bases and J by 5 bases, and 18 bases separated the two germline ends.

This clone was detected once. V gene TRBV19 combines with J gene TRBJ2-7; 9 positions agree with TRBD1. CDR1 and CDR2 (germline): LNHDA, SQIVND (reference sequence). The trim removed 7 bases at V and 2 bases at J, leaving 9 bases unmatched. This CDR3 comprises 15 residues. CDR3 sequence (DNA): TGTGCCAGTACCGCCGGGACAGGGAACACCTACGAGCAGTACTTC. Translation: CASTAGTGNTYEQYF.

This chain links TRBV18 with TRBJ1-3; no reliable D call. CDR1 and CDR2 from the germline V gene are KGHSH and LQKENI. V shed 5 bases and J shed 0 bases, with 5 bases lying between them. The CDR3 spans 13 residues. In DNA form, the CDR3 reads TGTGCCAGCTCATCCTCCTCTGGAAACACCATATATTTT. It is translated as CASSSSSGNTIYF.

V gene TRBV5-1 combines with J gene TRBJ1-4, with a possible D match to TRBD1 (6 bases). This CDR3 spans 13 amino acids. Trimming shortened V by 5 bases and J by 8 bases, and 13 bases separated the two germline ends. Germline V gene sequence: CDR1 SGHRS, CDR2 YFSETQ. The CDR3 protein is CASRAVDREKLFF. As DNA, the CDR3 is TGCGCCAGCAGGGCGGTCGACAGGGAAAAACTGTTTTTT.

The rearrangement joins TRBV30 to TRBJ2-7; 8 bases are a match to TRBD1. The junction had 10 bases not matched to a gene; V was cut back by 5 bases and J by 4 bases. CDR1 is GTSNPN, CDR2 SVGIG, per germline (reference sequence). The CDR3 consists of 14 residues. CDR3 DNA: TGTGCCTGGCGAAATACCGGGACAGGTTACGAGCAGTACTTC. Its protein is CAWRNTGTGYEQYF.

The chain recombines TRBV28 with TRBJ1-1; the D gene is possibly TRBD1 (5 bases). This CDR3 is built from 13 residues. Per germline, CDR1 MDHEN and CDR2 SYDVKM. Trimming shortened V by 11 bases and J by 0 bases, and 13 bases separated the two germline ends. CDR3 nucleotide sequence: TGTGCCCTGGGGGGGGAGATGAACACTGAAGCTTTCTTT. Amino acid sequence: CALGGEMNTEAFF.

This chain links TRBV29-1 with TRBJ2-2, with D possibly being TRBD1 (6 bases). CDR1 is SQVTM and CDR2 is ANQGSEA in the germline V gene. CDR3 length equals 12 residues. The germline V and J ends were trimmed by 4 bases and 5 bases, with 8 bases remaining between them. The CDR3 loop reads CSVGQGTGELFF. For the CDR3, the DNA is TGCAGCGTTGGTCAGGGGACCGGGGAGCTGTTTTTT.

V usage is TRBV29-1 and J usage is TRBJ2-3; tentatively, D is TRBD1 or TRBD2 (5 bases each). V was clipped by 6 bases and J by 4 bases, with 17 bases between them. The CDR3 has 14 residues. Looked up from germline, CDR1 is SQVTM and CDR2 is ANQGSEA. The CDR3 sequence: CSVDPGRPPDTQYF. The DNA of the CDR3 is TGCAGCGTAGACCCGGGACGGCCCCCAGATACGCAGTATTTT.

V usage is TRBV7-8 and J usage is TRBJ2-3; the D is unclear. Per germline, CDR1 SGHVS and CDR2 FQNEAQ. The CDR3 has 13 residues. Trimming took off 3 bases at V and 0 bases at J, with 4 bases between the two ends. The CDR3 DNA is TGTGCCAGCAGCTTCGGGAGCACAGATACGCAGTATTTT. Protein sequence: CASSFGSTDTQYF.

This chain connects TRBV5-6 to TRBJ2-7, with a tentative D call TRBD2 (5 bases). The CDR3 covers 15 residues. V shed 4 bases and J shed 7 bases, with 21 bases lying between them. The germline gives CDR1 SGHDT, CDR2 YYEEEE. The CDR3 DNA sequence: TGTGCCAGCAGCAGGGAGACTGAGGTCCTGCGGGAGCAGTACTTC. Encoded protein: CASSRETEVLREQYF.

The chain joins TRBV7-8 to TRBJ1-5; D is undetermined. CDR3 length equals 17 residues. V lost 0 bases and J lost 3, with 15 bases in between. CDR1 is SGHVS, CDR2 FQNEAQ, per germline. The CDR3 spells CASSLAWEGWNNQPQHF. In nucleotides, the CDR3 is TGTGCCAGCAGCTTAGCGTGGGAGGGTTGGAACAATCAGCCCCAGCATTTT.

The J gene is TRBJ1-5, the V gene TRBV6-5; 10 bases map to TRBD1. This CDR3 has 16 amino acids. Germline loops: CDR1 MNHEY, CDR2 SVGAGI. Germline trimming cut 2 bases from V and 2 bases from J; bases unmatched to any gene: 3. CDR3 sequence reads: CASSYPDRGGNQPQHF. CDR3 in DNA: TGTGCCAGCAGTTACCCGGACAGGGGGGGCAATCAGCCCCAGCATTTT.

The CDR3 DNA follows: TGTGCCTGGGCGGAATCAAACACTGAAGCTTTCTTT. Amino acids: CAWAESNTEAFF. The chain uses TRBV30 and TRBJ1-1; the D is unclear. The germline V gene has CDR1 GTSNPN and CDR2 SVGIG (reference sequence). V was trimmed by 5 bases and J by 2 bases, leaving 9 bases between them. This CDR3 spans 12 amino acids.

This clone was counted a few times. The V call is TRBV7-9, the J call TRBJ1-6; D is ambiguous. Per germline, CDR1 SEHNR and CDR2 FQNEAQ (reference sequence). Trimming cost V 5 bases and J 10 bases, with 18 bases left between them. The CDR3 loop spans 15 amino acids. The CDR3 spells CASSPFPETRSPLHF. CDR3 DNA sequence: TGTGCCAGCAGCCCTTTCCCGGAAACCCGATCACCCCTCCACTTT.

This clone has a handful of counts. The chain is built from TRBV18 and TRBJ1-2; 7 bases map to TRBD1. With V trimmed by 4 bases and J by 6 bases, 8 bases remained unmatched. This CDR3 contains 14 residues. The V gene's germline CDR1 is KGHSH and CDR2 LQKENI. The CDR3: CASSLFGTDDGYTF. CDR3 nucleotide sequence: TGTGCCAGCTCACTTTTCGGGACAGACGATGGCTACACCTTC.

The chain uses TRBV7-3 and TRBJ1-5; weak D call: TRBD1 (6 bases). Germline CDR1 and CDR2: SGHTA and FQGTGA. Trimming left V 1 base short and J 5 bases short, with 6 bases between. The CDR3 has 13 amino acids. The CDR3 loop is CASSLNRDQPQHF. CDR3 DNA sequence: TGTGCCAGCAGCTTAAACAGGGATCAGCCCCAGCATTTT. Using reference TRBV7-3 and TRBJ1-5 for the parts outside the CDR3, the full variable domain is GAGVSQTPSNKVTEKGKYVELRCDPISGHTALYWYRQSLGQGPEFLIYFQGTGAADDSGLPNDRFFAVRPEGSVSTLKIQRTERGDSAVYLCASSLNRDQPQHFGDGTRLSIL.

This sequence joins TRBV7-8 and TRBJ1-1; D remains unclear. CDR1 is SGHVS and CDR2 is FQNEAQ in the germline V gene. The CDR3 loop spans 13 amino acids. The V end lost 2 bases, the J end lost 0 bases, and 4 bases lay between the germline ends. The CDR3 reads CASSLSVNTEAFF. CDR3 DNA sequence: TGTGCCAGCAGCTTATCAGTGAACACTGAAGCTTTCTTT.

This chain links TRBV23-1 with TRBJ2-7, with D tentatively TRBD1 (6 bases). TRBV23-1 is sorted into the ORF group, with uncertain function. The V end was cut by 0 bases, the J end by 0 bases, with 12 bases between. This CDR3 is 16 amino acids long. This chain's CDR3 is CASSQSQGHRSYEQYF. As DNA, the CDR3 is TGCGCCAGCAGTCAATCGCAGGGACATCGCTCCTACGAGCAGTACTTC.

V and J are TRBV10-3 and TRBJ2-7; TRBD1 is a possible D gene (5 bases). Germline V lookup: CDR1 ENHRY, CDR2 SYGVKD. Trimming cost V 0 bases and J 1 base, with 13 bases left between them. The length of the CDR3 is 16 residues. CDR3 protein: CAISESERGGSYEQYF. The CDR3 DNA sequence: TGTGCCATCAGTGAGTCGGAAAGGGGTGGGTCCTACGAGCAGTACTTC.

This clone showed up just a few times. The gene calls are TRBV9 and TRBJ2-7; 7 nucleotides line up with TRBD1. CDR1 is SGDLS, CDR2 YYNGEE, per germline. Trimming at V came to 4 bases and at J to 4 bases, leaving 14 bases not matched to a gene. The length of the CDR3 is 16 residues. CDR3 sequence reads: CASSPNEGQLGYEQYF. CDR3 nucleotides: TGTGCCAGCAGCCCAAACGAGGGACAGCTCGGATACGAGCAGTACTTC.

V is TRBV30 and J is TRBJ1-2; possible D gene TRBD1, 6 bases. CDR1 is GTSNPN, CDR2 SVGIG, per germline (reference sequence). The CDR3 consists of 11 residues. The CDR3 DNA sequence: TGTGGGGGTGCGGGGGCGAGTGGCTACACCTTC. Its translation is CGGAGASGYTF.

The genes are TRBV2 and TRBJ2-7; 11 bases align to TRBD2. The trim removed 1 base at V and 4 bases at J, leaving 3 bases unmatched. The CDR3 runs 15 residues. From germline, CDR1 is SNHLY and CDR2 FYNNEI. Here the CDR3 reads CASSEGLAGIYEQYF. DNA for the CDR3: TGTGCCAGCAGTGAAGGACTAGCGGGAATTTACGAGCAGTACTTC.

The DNA of the CDR3 is TGTGCCAGCTCACCACAAGGGACAGGGGATGGCTACACCTTC. Amino acid sequence: CASSPQGTGDGYTF. The chain has TRBV18 and TRBJ1-2; 10 bases fit TRBD1. This CDR3 has 14 residues. From germline, CDR1 is KGHSH and CDR2 LQKENI. V lost 1 base, J lost 6 bases, and 2 bases stayed unmatched.

This clone has only one observation. The chain couples TRBV6-5 to TRBJ1-2; the match to TRBD1 covers 10 bases. Germline V lookup: CDR1 MNHEY, CDR2 SVGAGI. The length of the CDR3 is 14 residues. V shed 6 bases, J shed 4 bases, and the junction held 5 bases outside the gene matches. CDR3 bases: TGTGCCAGCAGAGCCGGGACAGGGGTCTATGGCTACACCTTC. Amino acids: CASRAGTGVYGYTF.

This clone was recorded once. The chain uses TRBV6-5 and TRBJ2-2; TRBD1 agrees at 9 bases. This CDR3 comprises 15 residues. Germline V gene sequence: CDR1 MNHEY, CDR2 SVGAGI. J gave up 6 bases and V 6 bases, and 8 bases lay outside the gene matches. CDR3 region: CASRLRDRVSGELFF. CDR3 DNA sequence: TGTGCCAGCAGGCTCCGGGACAGGGTATCCGGGGAGCTGTTTTTT.

The chain joins TRBV7-8 to TRBJ1-1, with 7 bases aligning to TRBD1. CDR1 is SGHVS and CDR2 is FQNEAQ in the germline V gene. Trimming removed 2 bases from V and 4 bases from J; junction bases left unmatched: 10. This CDR3 spans 16 amino acids. The CDR3 sequence is CASSLHSQGEGTEAFF. Written as DNA, the CDR3 is TGTGCCAGCAGCTTACACAGTCAGGGGGAGGGCACTGAAGCTTTCTTT.

This sequence joins TRBV18 and TRBJ1-5, with 7 bases fitting TRBD1. The CDR3 has 16 residues. V gave up 3 bases and J gave up 4 bases; unmatched junction bases: 9. The V gene's germline CDR1 is KGHSH and CDR2 LQKENI. The CDR3 DNA follows: TGTGCCAGCTCACCTCCGGCACAGGGGATGAATCAGCCCCAGCATTTT. Its translation: CASSPPAQGMNQPQHF.

The chain links TRBV7-3 to TRBJ1-1; D unclear. Trimming stripped 1 base from V and 7 bases from J, with 10 bases between. The V gene's germline CDR1 is SGHTA and CDR2 FQGTGA. The CDR3 covers 13 residues. The chain's CDR3 is CASSLNGEGEAFF. CDR3 nucleotide sequence: TGTGCCAGCAGCTTAAACGGCGAAGGTGAAGCTTTCTTT.

The chain links TRBV15 to TRBJ2-2, with TRBD2 matching over 8 bases. Looked up from germline, CDR1 is LNHNV and CDR2 is YYDKDF (reference sequence). Trimming cost V 3 bases and J 0 bases; bases outside gene matches: 6. The CDR3 is 17 residues long. CDR3 bases: TGTGCCACCAGCAGCCCCGCGGGGGGCGCGAACACCGGGGAGCTGTTTTTT. Amino acid sequence: CATSSPAGGANTGELFF.